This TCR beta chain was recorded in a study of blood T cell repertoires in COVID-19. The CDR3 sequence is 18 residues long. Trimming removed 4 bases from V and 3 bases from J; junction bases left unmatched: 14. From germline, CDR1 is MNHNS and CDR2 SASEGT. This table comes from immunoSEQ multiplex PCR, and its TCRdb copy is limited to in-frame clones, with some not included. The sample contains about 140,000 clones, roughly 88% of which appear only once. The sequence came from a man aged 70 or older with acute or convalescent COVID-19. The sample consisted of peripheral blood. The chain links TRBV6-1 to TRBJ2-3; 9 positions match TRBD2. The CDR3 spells CASSAPFPLAGFTDTQYF. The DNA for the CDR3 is TGTGCCAGCAGTGCGCCTTTCCCGCTAGCGGGGTTTACAGATACGCAGTATTTT.